The 28 T cell receptor beta chains below were found in one sample sequenced in a study of blood T cell repertoires in COVID-19. TCRdb's copy holds only in-frame clones and misses some; the assay was immunoSEQ multiplex PCR. The sample holds fewer than 60,000 clones, approximately 83% seen once. The sequencing input was peripheral blood. These receptors came from a young man with COVID-19, enrolled during active disease.

This chain links TRBV9 with TRBJ2-2; 9 nucleotides line up with TRBD1. This CDR3 contains 16 residues. J gave up 6 bases and V 0 bases, and 6 bases lay outside the gene matches. Germline CDR1 reads SGDLS; CDR2 reads YYNGEE. The CDR3 DNA is TGTGCCAGCAGCGTAGGGACAGGGGCCGGTTCCGGGGAGCTGTTTTTT. Translated: CASSVGTGAGSGELFF.

This chain links TRBV5-1 with TRBJ2-3, with D tentatively TRBD2 (7 bases). V lost 4 bases, J lost 4 bases, and 19 bases lay in between. CDR1 SGHRS and CDR2 YFSETQ come from the germline V gene. The CDR3 spans 16 residues. CDR3 DNA sequence: TGCGCCAGCAGCGAAATGAGGAGGGGGGGGGCAGATACGCAGTATTTT. Amino acid sequence: CASSEMRRGGADTQYF. Complete variable domain (other parts from reference TRBV5-1 and TRBJ2-3): KAGVTQTPRYLIKTRGQQVTLSCSPISGHRSVSWYQQTPGQGLQFLFEYFSETQRNKGNFPGRFSGRQFSNSRSEMNVSTLELGDSALYLCASSEMRRGGADTQYFGPGTRLTVL.

This clone was counted between two and nine times. The same CDR3 arises from other DNA sequences in this sample as well. The chain is built from TRBV9 and TRBJ2-1, with TRBD2 identical over 10 bases. J was trimmed by 0 bases and V by 3 bases; bases with no gene match: 0. CDR1 and CDR2 from the germline V gene are SGDLS and YYNGEE. The CDR3 is 15 amino acids. In nucleotides, the CDR3 is TGTGCCAGCAGCGGGACTAGCGGCTCCTACAATGAGCAGTTCTTC. Its translation: CASSGTSGSYNEQFF.

A few counts support this clone. V gene TRBV27 combines with J gene TRBJ2-7; 9 bases line up with TRBD2. The germline V gene has CDR1 MNHEY and CDR2 SMNVEV (reference sequence). The CDR3 covers 16 residues. Trimming at V came to 5 bases and at J to 3 bases, leaving 11 bases not matched to a gene. The chain's CDR3 is CASSPRGSGSFYEQYF. Here the CDR3 DNA reads TGTGCCAGCAGTCCTCGTGGTAGCGGGAGTTTCTACGAGCAGTACTTC.

V is TRBV6-5 and J is TRBJ2-3, with 10 bases matching TRBD2. Germline V gene lookup returns CDR1 MNHEY and CDR2 SVGAGI. CDR3 size: 15 residues. V lost 6 bases and J lost 5; bases outside the gene matches: 8. CDR3 loop: CASRDPAGGVDTQYF. The CDR3 DNA follows: TGTGCCAGCAGGGATCCAGCGGGAGGGGTAGATACGCAGTATTTT.

The V gene is TRBV10-3, the J gene TRBJ2-3, with D maybe TRBD1 (6 bases). CDR1 is ENHRY and CDR2 is SYGVKD in the germline V gene. V shed 3 bases and J shed 0 bases, with 7 bases lying between them. The CDR3 loop spans 14 amino acids. In DNA, the CDR3 is TGTGCCATCAGTGAAAGGGGGAGCACAGATACGCAGTATTTT. Its protein is CAISERGSTDTQYF.

The V call is TRBV7-2, the J call TRBJ1-6; 8 bases are a match to TRBD1. The CDR3 covers 14 residues. V lost 5 bases to trimming and J lost 9 bases; unmatched junction nucleotides: 6. Germline V gives CDR1 SGHTA, CDR2 FQGNSA. CDR3 nucleotide sequence: TGTGCCAGCAGCGAAGGGACAGGCAGTTCACCCCTCCACTTT. It encodes CASSEGTGSSPLHF.

The chain couples TRBV3-1 (or the pseudogene TRBV3-2) to TRBJ2-6; possibly TRBD1 for D (6 bases). CDR1 and CDR2 (germline): LGHDT, YNNKEL (reference sequence). This CDR3 has 17 residues. V gave up 2 bases and J gave up 2 bases, with 13 bases separating them. Here the CDR3 reads CASSQPQGRPGANVLTF. CDR3 coding DNA: TGTGCCAGCAGCCAACCACAGGGTCGGCCTGGGGCCAACGTCCTGACTTTC.

V is TRBV30 and J is TRBJ2-3; no clear D. The V end lost 3 bases, the J end lost 2 bases, and 12 bases lay between the germline ends. The CDR3 covers 14 residues. Germline loops: CDR1 GTSNPN, CDR2 SVGIG (reference sequence). The CDR3 DNA is TGTGCCTGGAGCCTCCGTGGCCTCACAGATACGCAGTATTTT. Amino acid sequence: CAWSLRGLTDTQYF.

This CDR3 is CASRVGLGNTEAFF. The CDR3 nucleotides read TGTGCCAGTAGGGTCGGACTAGGGAACACTGAAGCTTTCTTT. This chain joins TRBV19 and TRBJ1-1; D is undetermined. The germline gives CDR1 LNHDA, CDR2 SQIVND (reference sequence). The CDR3 is 14 residues long. V lost 6 bases and J 1 base, leaving 12 bases between the germline ends.

The chain is built from TRBV5-6 and TRBJ2-1; 11 nucleotides match TRBD2. The CDR3 length is 15 residues. Per the germline V gene, CDR1 is SGHDT and CDR2 is YYEEEE. V lost 2 bases, J lost 9 bases, and 7 bases stayed unmatched. The CDR3 loop is CASSFGTSGLSEQFF. Here the CDR3 DNA reads TGTGCCAGCAGCTTCGGGACTAGCGGCCTGAGTGAGCAGTTCTTC.

V gene TRBV2 combines with J gene TRBJ1-1; D is ambiguous. V was shortened by 9 bases and J by 1 base, with 12 bases between the two germline ends. CDR3 length equals 13 residues. CDR1 is SNHLY, CDR2 FYNNEI, per germline. The CDR3 nucleotides read TGTGCCAGTTCCCGTTACAAGAACACTGAAGCTTTCTTT. Residues: CASSRYKNTEAFF.

V usage is TRBV27 and J usage is TRBJ1-2, with a weak D call TRBD1 (5 bases). The V gene's germline CDR1 is MNHEY and CDR2 SMNVEV (reference sequence). CDR3 size: 15 residues. Trimming pared 5 bases from V and 8 bases from J, leaving 21 bases between. The CDR3 DNA follows: TGTGCCAGCAGTCCACCTTATCTGGACAAGGAAGGCTACACCTTC. It yields the protein CASSPPYLDKEGYTF.

V and J are TRBV28 and TRBJ2-5; 8 positions match TRBD1. Germline CDR1 reads MDHEN; CDR2 reads SYDVKM. The ends lost 8 bases at V and 0 bases at J; junction bases unmatched: 2. The CDR3 spans 13 residues. The CDR3 reads CASSDRDQETQYF. The DNA of the CDR3 is TGTGCCAGCTCGGACAGGGACCAAGAGACCCAGTACTTC.

The sample holds a few counts of this clone. The J gene is TRBJ1-1, the V gene TRBV10-1, with D perhaps TRBD1 (5 bases). The germline gives CDR1 WNHNN, CDR2 SYGVQD (reference sequence). The CDR3 is 13 amino acids. Trimming took 3 bases from V and 5 from J, leaving 10 bases between them. CDR3 DNA sequence: TGCGCCAGCAGTGACGGGGGAAAGACTGAAGCTTTCTTT. This gives the protein CASSDGGKTEAFF.

The chain uses TRBV6-2 or TRBV6-3 and TRBJ2-3; the match to TRBD1 covers 10 bases. Germline V gene lookup returns CDR1 MNHEY and CDR2 SVGEGT. CDR3 length: 15 residues. After removal of 2 bases from V and 5 bases from J, the junction contained 4 bases not matched to a gene. CDR3 loop: CASSYGQGDRDTQYF. The DNA for the CDR3 is TGTGCCAGCAGTTACGGACAGGGGGATAGAGATACGCAGTATTTT.

The chain uses TRBV6-5 and TRBJ1-1; the D gene is possibly TRBD1 (5 bases). The CDR3 loop spans 13 amino acids. V was pared by 6 bases and J by 8 bases, with 16 bases between. Germline V CDR1 and CDR2: MNHEY, SVGAGI. The CDR3 loop reads CASSWQGEGEAFF. In DNA, the CDR3 is TGTGCCAGCAGCTGGCAGGGCGAAGGGGAAGCTTTCTTT.

The J gene is TRBJ1-5, the V gene TRBV6-1; the D gene is possibly TRBD1 (5 bases). V shed 2 bases and J shed 6 bases, with 8 bases lying between them. This CDR3 is built from 13 residues. The germline gives CDR1 MNHNS, CDR2 SASEGT. CDR3 loop: CASSERGSQPQHF. DNA of the CDR3: TGTGCCAGCAGTGAAAGGGGTAGTCAGCCCCAGCATTTT.

This clone appeared a single time. The CDR3 sequence: CASSLGTIQETQYF. CDR3 DNA: TGTGCCAGCAGCTTGGGGACTATCCAAGAGACCCAGTACTTC. The chain combines TRBV5-6 with TRBJ2-5; D is possibly TRBD2 (6 bases). Looked up from germline, CDR1 is SGHDT and CDR2 is YYEEEE. The V end was cut by 0 bases, the J end by 1 base, with 7 bases between. The CDR3 length is 14 residues.

The rearrangement links TRBV6-2 or TRBV6-3 to TRBJ1-1; D gene unclear. V lost 5 bases, J lost 1 base, and 11 bases lay in between. The germline CDR1 and CDR2 sequences are MNHEY and SVGEGT. The CDR3 is 14 residues long. CDR3 protein: CASSRVPQNTEAFF. CDR3 coding DNA: TGTGCCAGCAGTCGGGTTCCCCAGAACACTGAAGCTTTCTTT.

V usage is TRBV7-9 and J usage is TRBJ2-1, with TRBD1 identical over 9 bases. There are 16 residues in the CDR3. Germline CDR1 is SEHNR and CDR2 is FQNEAQ (reference sequence). V dropped 1 base and J dropped 2; count of bases not matched to a gene: 3. The CDR3 DNA is TGTGCCAGCAGCTTAGTTGGGACAGGGACCTACAATGAGCAGTTCTTC. Amino acids: CASSLVGTGTYNEQFF.

The chain joins TRBV29-1 to TRBJ1-2, with TRBD1 identical over 7 bases. J was trimmed by 2 bases and V by 0 bases; bases with no gene match: 6. Germline loops: CDR1 SQVTM, CDR2 ANQGSEA. CDR3 length: 15 residues. DNA for the CDR3: TGCAGCGTTGAAGATTCGCGGACAGGAAACTATGGCTACACCTTC. It yields the protein CSVEDSRTGNYGYTF.

Only a few counts were recorded for this clone. This chain connects TRBV7-2 to TRBJ1-6; 7 bases agree with TRBD1. In germline, CDR1 is SGHTA, CDR2 FQGNSA. This CDR3 contains 14 residues. J lost 6 bases, V lost 5 bases, and 4 bases had no gene match. CDR3 region: CASSLGQTNSPLHF. Here the CDR3 DNA reads TGTGCCAGCAGCCTGGGACAGACTAATTCACCCCTCCACTTT.

The rearrangement uses TRBV5-1 and TRBJ2-1; maybe TRBD2 (6 bases). Germline V gives CDR1 SGHRS, CDR2 YFSETQ. This CDR3 has 15 residues. Trimming removed 4 bases from V and 9 bases from J, with 20 bases in between. The CDR3 nucleotides read TGCGCCAGCAGCCAAAGACTAGACGAGATAGGTGAGCAGTTCTTC. This gives the protein CASSQRLDEIGEQFF. Filled out from reference TRBV5-1 and TRBJ2-1, the complete variable domain reads KAGVTQTPRYLIKTRGQQVTLSCSPISGHRSVSWYQQTPGQGLQFLFEYFSETQRNKGNFPGRFSGRQFSNSRSEMNVSTLELGDSALYLCASSQRLDEIGEQFFGPGTRLTVL.

V and J are TRBV6-1 and TRBJ1-5; D unresolved. CDR3 length equals 15 residues. Trimming shortened V by 6 bases and J by 6 bases, and 18 bases separated the two germline ends. Germline CDR1 and CDR2: MNHNS and SASEGT. In DNA, the CDR3 is TGTGCCAGCAGCGGTGTATCGGGTCCAACTCAGCCCCAGCATTTT. As protein: CASSGVSGPTQPQHF.

This chain links TRBV7-8 with TRBJ1-2; 9 nucleotides line up with TRBD1. The V and J ends lost 5 bases and 5 bases, in that order; junction bases with no gene match: 9. Germline CDR1 is SGHVS and CDR2 is FQNEAQ. The CDR3 totals 15 residues. The CDR3 DNA sequence: TGTGCCAGCAGCCGTCTGGGACAGGGAATATATGGCTACACCTTC. This sequence encodes CASSRLGQGIYGYTF.

This clone has only a few counts. This sequence joins TRBV7-3 and TRBJ2-7; TRBD1 matches 7 bases. Looked up from germline, CDR1 is SGHTA and CDR2 is FQGTGA. The CDR3 consists of 13 residues. J lost 6 bases, V lost 5 bases, and 7 bases had no gene match. CDR3 region: CASSTIAGGEQYF. In nucleotides, the CDR3 is TGTGCCAGCAGCACAATAGCAGGGGGCGAGCAGTACTTC.

V is TRBV18 and J is TRBJ2-4; 7 nucleotides line up with TRBD2. The CDR3 runs 17 residues. V was pared by 5 bases and J by 1 base, with 11 bases of the junction left unmatched. Germline V gene lookup returns CDR1 KGHSH and CDR2 LQKENI. The CDR3 is CASSVSGGEVAKNIQYF. For the CDR3, the DNA is TGTGCCAGCTCAGTGTCGGGGGGAGAAGTGGCCAAAAACATTCAGTACTTC.